The clone carrying this T cell receptor (beta chain) was counted a few times. TCRdb's table, derived via immunoSEQ multiplex PCR, lists solely in-frame clones and lacks some. Among around 2.5 million clones listed, 80% to 95% were seen once. Germline values: CDR1 LNHDA, CDR2 SQIVND (reference sequence). CDR3 length equals 13 residues. The V gene lost 7 bases and the J gene lost 4 bases, with 13 bases spanning the gap. This record belongs to a study of shared clonotypes between healthy human individuals. Study background: The donor group consisted of two women and three men, aged 18 to 49.

The chain carries TRBV19 and TRBJ1-1; a weak D match, TRBD1 (5 bases). The clonotype was recovered from a man younger than 35 in good health. Some clones in this sample may be carry-over from other donors' samples. Sequences were obtained from naive CD4+ T cells from PBMCs. Subset denoted: CD45RA+ positively selected. The CDR3 loop is CASKVGGSTEAFF. CDR3 sequence (DNA): TGTGCCAGTAAGGTGGGGGGTAGCACTGAAGCTTTCTTT.